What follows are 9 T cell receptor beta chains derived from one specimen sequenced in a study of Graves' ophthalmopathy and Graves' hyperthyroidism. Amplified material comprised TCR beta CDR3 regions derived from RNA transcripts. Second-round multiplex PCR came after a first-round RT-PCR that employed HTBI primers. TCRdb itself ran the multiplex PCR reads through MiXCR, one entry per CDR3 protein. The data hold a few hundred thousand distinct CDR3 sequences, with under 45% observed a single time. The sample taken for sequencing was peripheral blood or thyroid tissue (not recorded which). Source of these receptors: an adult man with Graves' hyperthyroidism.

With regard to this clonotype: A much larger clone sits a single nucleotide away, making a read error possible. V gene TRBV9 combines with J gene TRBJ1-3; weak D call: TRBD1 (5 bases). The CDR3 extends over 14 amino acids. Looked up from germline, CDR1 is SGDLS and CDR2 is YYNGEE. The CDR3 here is CACSVAGFGNTIYF. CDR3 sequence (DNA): TGTGCCTGCAGCGTTGCAGGGTTTGGAAACACCATATATTTT.

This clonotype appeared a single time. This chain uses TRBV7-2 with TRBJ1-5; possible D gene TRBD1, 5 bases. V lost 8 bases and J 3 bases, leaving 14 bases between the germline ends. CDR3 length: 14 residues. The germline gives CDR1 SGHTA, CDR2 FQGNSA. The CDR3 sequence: CASSGGAVNQPQHF. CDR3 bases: TGTGCCAGCTCGGGTGGGGCTGTCAATCAGCCCCAGCATTTT.

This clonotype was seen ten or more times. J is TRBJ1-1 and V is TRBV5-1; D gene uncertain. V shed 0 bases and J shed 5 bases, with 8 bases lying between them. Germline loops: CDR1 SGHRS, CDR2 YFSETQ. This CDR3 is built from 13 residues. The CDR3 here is CASSLERVTEAFF. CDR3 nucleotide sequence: TGCGCCAGCAGCTTGGAAAGGGTTACTGAAGCTTTCTTT.

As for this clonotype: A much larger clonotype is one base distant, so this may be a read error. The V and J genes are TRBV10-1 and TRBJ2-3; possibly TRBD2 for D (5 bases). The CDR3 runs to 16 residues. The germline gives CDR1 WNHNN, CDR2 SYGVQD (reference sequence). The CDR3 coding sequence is TGCGCCGGCAGTGAAGTCTGGGGAGAGTACACAGATACGCAGTATTTT. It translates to CAGSEVWGEYTDTQYF.

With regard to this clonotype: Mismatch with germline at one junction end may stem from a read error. CDR3 loop: CVSSLEGSAGEQYF. CDR3 DNA: TGTGTCAGCAGCCTTGAAGGGTCCGCTGGCGAGCAGTACTTC. V and J are TRBV7-8 and TRBJ2-7; D remains unclear. Looked up from germline, CDR1 is SGHVS and CDR2 is FQNEAQ. The CDR3 loop spans 14 amino acids.

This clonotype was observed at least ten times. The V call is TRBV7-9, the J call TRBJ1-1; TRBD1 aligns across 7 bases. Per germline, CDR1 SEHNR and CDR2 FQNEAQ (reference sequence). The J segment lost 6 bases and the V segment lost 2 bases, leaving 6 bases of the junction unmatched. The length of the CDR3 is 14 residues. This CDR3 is CASSLTGQESEAFF. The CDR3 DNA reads TGTGCCAGCAGCTTAACCGGACAGGAGTCTGAAGCTTTCTTT.

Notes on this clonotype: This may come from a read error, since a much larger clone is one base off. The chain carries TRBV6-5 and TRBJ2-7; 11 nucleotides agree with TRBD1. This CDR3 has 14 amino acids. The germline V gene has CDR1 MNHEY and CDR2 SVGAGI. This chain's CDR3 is CAGSASGTGGEQYF. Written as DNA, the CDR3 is TGTGCCGGCAGCGCGTCCGGGACAGGGGGCGAGCAGTACTTC.

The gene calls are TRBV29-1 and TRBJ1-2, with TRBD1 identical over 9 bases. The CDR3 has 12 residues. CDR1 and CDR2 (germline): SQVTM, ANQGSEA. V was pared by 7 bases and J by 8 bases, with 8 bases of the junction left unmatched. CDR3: CSGRTGEGGYTF. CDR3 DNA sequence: TGCAGCGGACGGACAGGGGAGGGAGGCTACACCTTC.

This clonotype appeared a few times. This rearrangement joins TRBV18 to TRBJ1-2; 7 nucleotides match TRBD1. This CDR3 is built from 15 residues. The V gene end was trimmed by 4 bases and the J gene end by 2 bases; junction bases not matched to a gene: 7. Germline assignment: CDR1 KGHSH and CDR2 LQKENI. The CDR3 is CASSRRQGGNYGYTF. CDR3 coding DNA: TGTGCCAGCTCACGGCGACAGGGTGGGAACTATGGCTACACCTTC.